This TCR beta chain appears in the sequencing data of a study of T cell clonality in common variable immunodeficiency. On this clone: Its specificity is not known. A read error is the likely source, as a far larger clone sits one nucleotide away. The CDR3 end is not reached by the read, which stops 3 residues before it; the germline J gene fills it in.

Equal genomic DNA amounts from CVID and control samples were sequenced. The data were produced by immunoSEQ multiplex PCR, yet TCRdb's version contains in-frame clones alone and is incomplete. The sample yields roughly 34,000 clones, without any singletons. The study's findings and limits: Authors noted CVID clonality's cause needs subpopulation repertoire sequencing. In common variable immunodeficiency, TCR beta chains reportedly carried fewer deletions and N-nucleotide insertions. Compared with healthy controls, CVID subjects showed increased TCRbeta clonality, mostly in about a third.

The CDR3 totals 15 residues. Per the germline V gene, CDR1 is SGHTA and CDR2 is FQGNSA. Both groups were predominantly of Caucasian heritage. The rearrangement joins TRBV7-2 to TRBJ1-5, with D perhaps TRBD1 (5 bases). This TCR was sampled from a human donor with common variable immunodeficiency. Sequencing was carried out using peripheral blood mononuclear cells. The CDR3 DNA, read in part, is TGTGCCAGCGGACCCGGGGGGTATAGCAATAAGCCC. As protein: CASGPGGYSNKP. The entire CDR3 is CASGPGGYSNKPQHF. Full variable domain (remainder filled in from reference TRBV7-2 and TRBJ1-5): GAGVSQSPSNKVTEKGKDVELRCDPISGHTALYWYRQSLGQGLEFLIYFQGNSAPDKSGLPSDRFSAERTGGSVSTLTIQRTQQEDSAVYLCASGPGGYSNKPQHFGDGTRLSIL.